This entry features one T cell receptor beta chain sequence. The source of the sample is a study of blood T cell repertoires in COVID-19. For the study at large: The analysed material was cDNA or gDNA that came from T cells, B-cell-depleted T cells, or PBMCs.

Generated by immunoSEQ multiplex PCR, the TCRdb table keeps only in-frame clones and is missing some. The data contain over 150,000 clones, about four fifths of them singletons. The sequencing input was peripheral blood. The TCR originated in a man younger than 35 with active or convalescent COVID-19.

CDR3 sequence reads: CASSVAASGYGNEQFF. The CDR3 DNA follows: TGTGCCAGCAGTGTAGCGGCTAGCGGCTATGGGAATGAGCAGTTCTTC. The chain has TRBV6-4 and TRBJ2-1; 7 nucleotides align to TRBD2. CDR1 MRHNA and CDR2 SNTAGT come from the germline V gene. Losses at the gene ends were 4 bases for V and 7 bases for J; bases not matched to a gene: 13. The CDR3 runs to 16 residues.